This T cell receptor beta chain was identified during a study of T cell responses to AZD1222 COVID-19 vaccine. Comments on this clone: The antigen remains undetermined.

Generated by immunoSEQ multiplex PCR, the TCRdb table keeps only in-frame clones and is missing some. The table has 150,000 to 200,000 clones, 92% seen once. Study-wide results and limits: The study found Spike-specific TCR breadth and depth rose after two AZD1222 doses.

The TCR sequence derives from an adult who received the AZD1222 COVID-19 vaccine. Specimen: peripheral blood, collected 28 days after the second AZD1222 dose.

CDR3 sequence reads: CASSRGGVNEKLFF. CDR3 bases: TGTGCCAGCAGCCGAGGGGGGGTTAATGAAAAACTGTTTTTT. The chain uses TRBV5-4 and TRBJ1-4; a weak D match, TRBD1 (6 bases). V dropped 4 bases and J dropped 4 bases, with 11 bases sitting between them. There are 14 residues in the CDR3. The V gene's germline CDR1 is SGHNT and CDR2 YYREEE (reference sequence).